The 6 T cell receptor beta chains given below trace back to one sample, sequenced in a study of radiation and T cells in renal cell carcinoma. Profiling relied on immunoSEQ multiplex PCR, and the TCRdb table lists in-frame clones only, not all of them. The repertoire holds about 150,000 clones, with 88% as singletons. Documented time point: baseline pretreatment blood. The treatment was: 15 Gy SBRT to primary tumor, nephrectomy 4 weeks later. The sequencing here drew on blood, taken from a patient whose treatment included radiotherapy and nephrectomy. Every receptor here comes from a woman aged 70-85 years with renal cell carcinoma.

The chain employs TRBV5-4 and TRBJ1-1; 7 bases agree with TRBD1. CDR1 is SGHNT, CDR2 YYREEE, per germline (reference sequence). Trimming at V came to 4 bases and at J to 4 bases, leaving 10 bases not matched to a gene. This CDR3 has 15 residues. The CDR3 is CASSQEVGTATEAFF. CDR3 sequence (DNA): TGTGCCAGCAGCCAAGAAGTAGGGACAGCCACTGAAGCTTTCTTT. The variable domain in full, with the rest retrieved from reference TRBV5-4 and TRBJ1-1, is ETGVTQSPTHLIKTRGQQVTLRCSSQSGHNTVSWYQQALGQGPQFIFQYYREEENGRGNFPPRFSGLQFPNYSSELNVNALELDDSALYLCASSQEVGTATEAFFGQGTRLTVV.

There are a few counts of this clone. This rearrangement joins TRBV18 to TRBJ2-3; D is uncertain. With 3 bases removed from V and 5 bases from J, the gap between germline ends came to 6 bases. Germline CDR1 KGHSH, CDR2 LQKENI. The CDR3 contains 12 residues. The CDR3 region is CASSPGGDTQYF. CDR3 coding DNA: TGTGCCAGCTCACCCGGTGGAGATACGCAGTATTTT.

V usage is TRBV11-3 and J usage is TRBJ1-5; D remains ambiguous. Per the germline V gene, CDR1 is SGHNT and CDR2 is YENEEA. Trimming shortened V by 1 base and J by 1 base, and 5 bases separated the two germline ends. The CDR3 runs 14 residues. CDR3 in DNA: TGTGCCAGCAGCTTAGCGGGAAGCAATCAGCCCCAGCATTTT. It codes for CASSLAGSNQPQHF.

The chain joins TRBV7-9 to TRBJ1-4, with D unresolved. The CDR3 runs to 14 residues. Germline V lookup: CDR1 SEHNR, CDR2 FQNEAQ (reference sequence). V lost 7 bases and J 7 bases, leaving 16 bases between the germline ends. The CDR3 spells CASNPNGMGEKLFF. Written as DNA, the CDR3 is TGTGCCAGCAACCCGAATGGGATGGGTGAAAAACTGTTTTTT.

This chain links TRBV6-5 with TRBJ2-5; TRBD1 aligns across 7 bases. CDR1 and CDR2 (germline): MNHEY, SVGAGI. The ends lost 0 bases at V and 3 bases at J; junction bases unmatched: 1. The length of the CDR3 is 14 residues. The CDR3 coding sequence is TGTGCCAGCAGTTACTCTGGGACAGAAGAGACCCAGTACTTC. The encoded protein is CASSYSGTEETQYF.

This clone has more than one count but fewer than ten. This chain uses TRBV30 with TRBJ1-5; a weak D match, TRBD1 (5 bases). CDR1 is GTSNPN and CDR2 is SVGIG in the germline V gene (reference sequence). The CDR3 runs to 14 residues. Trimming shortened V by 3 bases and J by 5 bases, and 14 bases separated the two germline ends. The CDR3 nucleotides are TGTGCCTGGAGCCGGGGCCCGAAGGATCAGCCCCAGCATTTT. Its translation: CAWSRGPKDQPQHF.